Below are 14 T cell receptor beta chains sequenced from a single sample in a study of blood T cell repertoires in COVID-19. This table comes from immunoSEQ multiplex PCR, and its TCRdb copy is limited to in-frame clones, with some not included. The sample records about 140,000 clones, 75% to 90% being singletons. The sequenced material came from peripheral blood. The receptors stem from a human donor in a cohort sampled during active COVID-19.

The rearrangement joins TRBV19 to TRBJ1-1, with D perhaps matching TRBD1 (5 bases). The ends were cut back, 5 bases at V and 4 bases at J, with 23 bases in the middle. There are 17 residues in the CDR3. The germline V gene encodes CDR1 LNHDA and CDR2 SQIVND (reference sequence). The CDR3 loop is CASSLPNLDILATEAFF. The CDR3 DNA follows: TGTGCCAGTAGTCTTCCCAATCTGGACATCTTGGCCACTGAAGCTTTCTTT.

The rearrangement links TRBV19 to TRBJ1-1; maybe TRBD1 (5 bases). Trimming left V 7 bases short and J 5 bases short, with 14 bases between. CDR3 length equals 13 residues. The germline gives CDR1 LNHDA, CDR2 SQIVND (reference sequence). The chain's CDR3 is CASTRGRGTEAFF. The CDR3 nucleotides read TGTGCCAGTACTAGGGGCCGGGGGACTGAAGCTTTCTTT.

The J gene is TRBJ1-1, the V gene TRBV11-3; D possibly corresponds to TRBD1 (5 bases). The germline gives CDR1 SGHNT, CDR2 YENEEA. V was trimmed by 0 bases and J by 6 bases, leaving 11 bases between them. CDR3 length: 14 amino acids. The CDR3 DNA reads as TGTGCCAGCAGCTTAGATTACAGGAGGGCTGAAGCTTTCTTT. This translates into CASSLDYRRAEAFF.

V gene TRBV27 combines with J gene TRBJ1-5; TRBD1 agrees at 8 bases. Germline CDR1 reads MNHEY; CDR2 reads SMNVEV (reference sequence). With V trimmed by 6 bases and J by 2 bases, 9 bases remained unmatched. This CDR3 comprises 16 residues. This CDR3 is CASSPCLGQGNQPQHF. CDR3 nucleotide sequence: TGTGCCAGCAGCCCTTGCCTGGGACAGGGCAATCAGCCCCAGCATTTT.

There are a few counts of this clone. The CDR3 nucleotides read TGTGCCAGCAGCCTTTCAAGACAGGGGGGTCGAATCGGCACTGAAGCTTTCTTT. Translated, it gives CASSLSRQGGRIGTEAFF. This sequence joins TRBV7-8 and TRBJ1-1, with 9 nucleotides matching TRBD1. The CDR3 length is 18 residues. Germline V gene sequence: CDR1 SGHVS, CDR2 FQNEAQ. With 5 bases clipped from V and 4 bases from J, the junction kept 17 bases outside the gene matches.

The V and J genes are TRBV2 and TRBJ1-4; TRBD1 agrees at 9 bases. The CDR3 is 15 residues long. The J segment lost 8 bases and the V segment lost 6 bases, leaving 10 bases of the junction unmatched. Germline loops: CDR1 SNHLY, CDR2 FYNNEI. DNA for the CDR3: TGTGCCAGCAGCGTCACAGGGGGCATGGGGGAAAAACTGTTTTTT. It encodes CASSVTGGMGEKLFF.

The genes are TRBV24-1 and TRBJ2-5, with 10 nucleotides matching TRBD2. This CDR3 comprises 17 residues. The trim removed 4 bases at V and 2 bases at J, leaving 9 bases unmatched. Germline V gene sequence: CDR1 KGHDR, CDR2 SFDVKD. The CDR3 DNA follows: TGTGCCACCAGTGAGACTTCAGGACTAGCGGATCAAGAGACCCAGTACTTC. Its protein product is CATSETSGLADQETQYF.

The chain uses TRBV11-1 and TRBJ2-7, with 8 bases lining up with TRBD1. The ends lost 2 bases at V and 4 bases at J; junction bases unmatched: 4. The CDR3 is 14 residues long. Germline V gene lookup returns CDR1 SGHAT and CDR2 FQDESV (reference sequence). CDR3 in amino acids: CASSLSDRGYEQYF. CDR3 nucleotide sequence: TGTGCCAGCAGCTTAAGTGACAGGGGATACGAGCAGTACTTC.

The V call is TRBV5-6, the J call TRBJ1-6; D unclear. The V end lost 0 bases, the J end lost 0 bases, and 10 bases lay between the germline ends. Germline CDR1 reads SGHDT; CDR2 reads YYEEEE. The CDR3 sequence is 17 residues long. The CDR3 DNA sequence: TGTGCCAGCAGCTTGGGTCTCCGGAGCTCCTATAATTCACCCCTCCACTTT. The encoded protein is CASSLGLRSSYNSPLHF.

This chain connects TRBV2 to TRBJ2-7; the D gene is possibly TRBD1 (6 bases). Germline CDR1 is SNHLY and CDR2 is FYNNEI. V lost 8 bases and J lost 6, with 20 bases in between. The CDR3 contains 14 residues. The CDR3 spells CASARQEKIGEQYF. CDR3 in DNA: TGTGCCAGCGCAAGACAGGAGAAAATCGGCGAGCAGTACTTC.

The J gene is TRBJ2-6, the V gene TRBV7-3, with 9 bases fitting TRBD1. Looked up from germline, CDR1 is SGHTA and CDR2 is FQGTGA. Unmatched junction bases numbered 7, after V lost 5 bases and J lost 2 bases. The CDR3 spans 17 residues. Here the CDR3 reads CASSPGTGRAGANVLTF. The CDR3 region has the DNA TGTGCCAGCAGCCCAGGGACAGGGCGAGCTGGGGCCAACGTCCTGACTTTC.

The chain links TRBV11-2 to TRBJ1-1; 8 nucleotides match TRBD1. Germline values: CDR1 SGHAT, CDR2 FQNNGV. The CDR3 sequence is 17 residues long. After removal of 1 base from V and 2 bases from J, the junction contained 9 bases not matched to a gene. CDR3 loop: CASSLGQGAGANTEAFF. CDR3 DNA sequence: TGTGCCAGCAGCTTAGGTCAGGGGGCAGGGGCTAACACTGAAGCTTTCTTT.

A few counts support this clone. The rearrangement joins TRBV5-1 to TRBJ1-3, with 7 bases that match TRBD1. Germline CDR1 reads SGHRS; CDR2 reads YFSETQ. J lost 4 bases, V lost 2 bases, and 3 bases had no gene match. This CDR3 contains 14 residues. In nucleotides, the CDR3 is TGCGCCAGCAGCTTTGACAGGGAAGGAAACACCATATATTTT. It translates to CASSFDREGNTIYF. Full variable domain (remainder filled in from reference TRBV5-1 and TRBJ1-3): KAGVTQTPRYLIKTRGQQVTLSCSPISGHRSVSWYQQTPGQGLQFLFEYFSETQRNKGNFPGRFSGRQFSNSRSEMNVSTLELGDSALYLCASSFDREGNTIYFGEGSWLTVV.

The sample holds one count of this clone. The rearrangement links TRBV2 to TRBJ2-2; weak D call: TRBD2 (7 bases). Trimming shortened V by 3 bases and J by 6 bases, and 14 bases separated the two germline ends. Germline CDR1 and CDR2: SNHLY and FYNNEI. The CDR3 loop spans 15 amino acids. The CDR3 DNA reads TGTGCCAGCAGTGAGACCGCGGGGGCACCCGGGGAGCTGTTTTTT. Amino acids: CASSETAGAPGELFF.